A selection of T cell receptor beta chains follows, all from one sample in a study of regulatory T cells in long-lasting Graves disease. TCRdb processed the multiplex PCR reads anew with MiXCR; each CDR3 protein has one entry. The table includes approximately 350,000 distinct CDR3 sequences, roughly 20% detected once. The source material was peripheral blood mononuclear cells (PBMCs), sampled when the disease was refractory, from a patient treated with antithyroid drugs. These TCRs come from a woman aged 40 to 55 with Graves disease. The CDR3 runs from the conserved cysteine through the conserved F or W. D genes are given only for firm matches. Size values are once, few and many counts, or a class for expanded clones, and some rows have none.

len: 20; abundance: few; d_gene: TRBD2; v_gene: TRBV10-3; j_gene: TRBJ2-4; CDR3nt: TGTGCCATCAGTGAGTCGATACTAGCGGGAGGCCCCGTGGGCAAAAACATTCAGTACTTC; CDR3aa: CAISESILAGGPVGKNIQYF
len: 14; abundance: many; d_gene: NA; v_gene: TRBV5-1; j_gene: TRBJ2-7; CDR3nt: TGCGCCAGCAGCGTCAACCGGGGTTCCTACGAGCAGTACTTC; CDR3aa: CASSVNRGSYEQYF
len: 15; abundance: NA; d_gene: TRBD2; v_gene: TRBV12-3/TRBV12-4; j_gene: TRBJ2-1; CDR3nt: TGTGCCAGCAGGTATAGCGGGAGGCCCGTCGATGAGCAGTTCTTC; CDR3aa: CASRYSGRPVDEQFF
len: 15; abundance: many; d_gene: TRBD2; v_gene: TRBV7-9; j_gene: TRBJ2-7; CDR3nt: TGTGCCAGCAGCTTAGGACTAGCGGGAAACTACGAGCAGTACTTC; CDR3aa: CASSLGLAGNYEQYF
len: 15; abundance: NA; d_gene: NA; v_gene: TRBV12-3/TRBV12-4; j_gene: TRBJ1-5; CDR3nt: TGTGCCAGCAGCCCCCCGGGGGGTGGCAATCAGCCCCAGCATTTT; CDR3aa: CASSPPGGGNQPQHF
len: 14; abundance: many; d_gene: NA; v_gene: TRBV28; j_gene: TRBJ1-1; CDR3nt: TGTGCCAGCAGTTACACAGGGTCGGGCACTGAAGCTTTCTTT; CDR3aa: CASSYTGSGTEAFF
len: 14; abundance: many; d_gene: NA; v_gene: TRBV7-9; j_gene: TRBJ1-6; CDR3nt: TGTGCCAGCAGCCCCGACGGCCTAAATTCACCCCTCCACTTT; CDR3aa: CASSPDGLNSPLHF
len: 16; abundance: NA; d_gene: NA; v_gene: TRBV6-9; j_gene: TRBJ1-1; CDR3nt: TGTGCCAGCAGTTACTCAGCCGGGGGGCTGGACACTGAAGCTTTCTTT; CDR3aa: CASSYSAGGLDTEAFF
len: 15; abundance: NA; d_gene: TRBD1; v_gene: TRBV30; j_gene: TRBJ1-1; CDR3nt: TGTGCCTGGAGGCTCGACAGGCTCCAGGGGGCTGAAGCTTTCTTT; CDR3aa: CAWRLDRLQGAEAFF
len: 13; abundance: NA; d_gene: NA; v_gene: TRBV28; j_gene: TRBJ2-3; CDR3nt: TGTGCCAGCAGTTTCAGGGGCTCAGATACGCAGTATTTT; CDR3aa: CASSFRGSDTQYF
len: 15; abundance: few; d_gene: NA; v_gene: TRBV7-9; j_gene: TRBJ2-7; CDR3nt: TGTGCCAGCAGCTTACGATCGGGCCCATCCTACGAGCAGTACTTC; CDR3aa: CASSLRSGPSYEQYF
len: 14; abundance: few; d_gene: TRBD1; v_gene: TRBV6-2/TRBV6-3; j_gene: TRBJ2-7; CDR3nt: TGTGCCAGCAGTTACCAGGGACAGCACTACGAGCAGTACTTC; CDR3aa: CASSYQGQHYEQYF
len: 15; abundance: many; d_gene: NA; v_gene: TRBV7-8; j_gene: TRBJ2-7; CDR3nt: TGTGCCAGCAGCCCACGTCGGGTCAGTTCCTACGAGCAGTACTTC; CDR3aa: CASSPRRVSSYEQYF
len: 18; abundance: many; d_gene: NA; v_gene: TRBV28; j_gene: TRBJ2-7; CDR3nt: TGTGCCAGCAGTACCCAATTCTTCGTTGGAGGGCCGGCCTACGAGCAGTACTTC; CDR3aa: CASSTQFFVGGPAYEQYF
len: 12; abundance: NA; d_gene: NA; v_gene: TRBV29-1; j_gene: TRBJ1-1; CDR3nt: TGCAGCGTCCTATCATTGAACACTGAAGCTTTCTTT; CDR3aa: CSVLSLNTEAFF
len: 13; abundance: NA; d_gene: TRBD1; v_gene: TRBV20-1; j_gene: TRBJ1-5; CDR3nt: TGCAGTGCTAGAGAAGGGGGCGACCAGCCCCAGCATTTT; CDR3aa: CSAREGGDQPQHF
len: 15; abundance: NA; d_gene: NA; v_gene: TRBV7-8; j_gene: TRBJ1-1; CDR3nt: TGTGCCAGCAGCTATGGAGGGCAGTTGAACACTGAAGCTTTCTTT; CDR3aa: CASSYGGQLNTEAFF
len: 15; abundance: few; d_gene: NA; v_gene: TRBV15; j_gene: TRBJ2-5; CDR3nt: TGTGCCACCAGCAGAGAACAGGGCCCTTTTGAGACCCAGTACTTC; CDR3aa: CATSREQGPFETQYF
len: 15; abundance: NA; d_gene: TRBD2; v_gene: TRBV14; j_gene: TRBJ2-5; CDR3nt: TGTGCCAGCAGCCAAGCGACTAGCGGGGGCGAGACCCAGTACTTC; CDR3aa: CASSQATSGGETQYF
len: 15; abundance: NA; d_gene: NA; v_gene: TRBV28; j_gene: TRBJ1-2; CDR3nt: TGTGCCAGCAGTTTTGTGGACTTCCCAAACTATGGCTACACCTTC; CDR3aa: CASSFVDFPNYGYTF
len: 13; abundance: many; d_gene: TRBD1; v_gene: TRBV5-1; j_gene: TRBJ1-1; CDR3nt: TGCGCCAGCAGCCCGGGGACAGCCACTGAAGCTTTCTTT; CDR3aa: CASSPGTATEAFF
len: 14; abundance: NA; d_gene: TRBD1; v_gene: TRBV9; j_gene: TRBJ1-4; CDR3nt: TGTGCCAGCAGCGCGGGACAGCTAAATGAAAAACTGTTTTTT; CDR3aa: CASSAGQLNEKLFF
len: 13; abundance: many; d_gene: NA; v_gene: TRBV12-3/TRBV12-4; j_gene: TRBJ2-7; CDR3nt: TGTGCCAGCAGTTTTGGCTTCACCTACGAGCAGTACTTC; CDR3aa: CASSFGFTYEQYF
len: 12; abundance: many; d_gene: TRBD1; v_gene: TRBV29-1; j_gene: TRBJ1-2; CDR3nt: TGCAGCGTCGAGGACAGGGTGCATGGCTACACCTTC; CDR3aa: CSVEDRVHGYTF
len: 12; abundance: many; d_gene: TRBD2; v_gene: TRBV20-1; j_gene: TRBJ2-7; CDR3nt: TGCAGTGCTCGCGGGAGGGCCGTCGAGCAGTACTTC; CDR3aa: CSARGRAVEQYF
len: 13; abundance: NA; d_gene: TRBD2; v_gene: TRBV20-1; j_gene: TRBJ2-7; CDR3nt: TGCAGTGCTAGTTGGCTAGCGGCCTACGAGCAGTACTTC; CDR3aa: CSASWLAAYEQYF
len: 16; abundance: NA; d_gene: TRBD1; v_gene: TRBV10-3; j_gene: TRBJ1-1; CDR3nt: TGTGCCATCAGTGGGACAGGGGGCGCAGGGAACACTGAAGCTTTCTTT; CDR3aa: CAISGTGGAGNTEAFF
len: 14; abundance: NA; d_gene: NA; v_gene: TRBV28; j_gene: TRBJ1-2; CDR3nt: TGTGCCAGCAGTTTCTGGGGGCGTGAGTATGGCTACACCTTC; CDR3aa: CASSFWGREYGYTF
len: 17; abundance: many; d_gene: TRBD1; v_gene: TRBV2; j_gene: TRBJ2-6; CDR3nt: TGTGCCAGCAAGGCGGACAGGGGAACGACTGGGGCCAACGTCCTGACTTTC; CDR3aa: CASKADRGTTGANVLTF
len: 13; abundance: many; d_gene: TRBD1; v_gene: TRBV10-3; j_gene: TRBJ2-7; CDR3nt: TGTGCCATCGAGGGACAGGGGGCAGATGAGCAGTACTTC; CDR3aa: CAIEGQGADEQYF
len: 16; abundance: many; d_gene: TRBD1; v_gene: TRBV6-1; j_gene: TRBJ2-5; CDR3nt: TGTGCCAGCAGCCGGGGCCGGACAGGGGGGGGAGAGACCCAGTACTTC; CDR3aa: CASSRGRTGGGETQYF
len: 15; abundance: NA; d_gene: NA; v_gene: TRBV6-2/TRBV6-3; j_gene: TRBJ2-7; CDR3nt: TGTGCCAGCAGGACTTCCGGGATTGGACACTACGAGCAGTACTTC; CDR3aa: CASRTSGIGHYEQYF
len: 17; abundance: many; d_gene: NA; v_gene: TRBV27; j_gene: TRBJ2-4; CDR3nt: TGTGCCAGCAGTTTATCACGACGCAGGGGTCCCAAAAACATTCAGTACTTC; CDR3aa: CASSLSRRRGPKNIQYF
len: 16; abundance: NA; d_gene: TRBD1; v_gene: TRBV5-6; j_gene: TRBJ2-7; CDR3nt: TGTGCCAGCAGTCGGGGACAGCTCTACCGAACCTACGAGCAGTACTTC; CDR3aa: CASSRGQLYRTYEQYF
len: 17; abundance: NA; d_gene: TRBD2; v_gene: TRBV7-9; j_gene: TRBJ2-2; CDR3nt: TGTGCCAGCAGCGGGGGAGCGGGACTAGCGGGAGTGGAGGAGCTGTTTTTT; CDR3aa: CASSGGAGLAGVEELFF
len: 15; abundance: few; d_gene: TRBD1; v_gene: TRBV5-4; j_gene: TRBJ2-2; CDR3nt: TGTGCCAGCAGCTGGGGGACAGCGAACACCGGGGAGCTGTTTTTT; CDR3aa: CASSWGTANTGELFF
len: 15; abundance: many; d_gene: NA; v_gene: TRBV27; j_gene: TRBJ1-2; CDR3nt: TGTGCCAGCAGTTTAAGGGAGGGAAACAACTATGGCTACACCTTC; CDR3aa: CASSLREGNNYGYTF
len: 16; abundance: NA; d_gene: TRBD2; v_gene: TRBV12-3/TRBV12-4; j_gene: TRBJ2-3; CDR3nt: TGTGCCAGCAGGACAACTAGCGGGACTAGCACAGATACGCAGTATTTT; CDR3aa: CASRTTSGTSTDTQYF
len: 13; abundance: NA; d_gene: NA; v_gene: TRBV2; j_gene: TRBJ2-7; CDR3nt: TGTGCCAGCTCACCACCGGCTAACCGCGAGCAGTACTTC; CDR3aa: CASSPPANREQYF
len: 19; abundance: few; d_gene: TRBD1; v_gene: TRBV6-5; j_gene: TRBJ1-5; CDR3nt: TGTGCCAGCAGTTACATTGCAGGGGGGGGCTTCTGGGATTATCGACCCCAGCATTTT; CDR3aa: CASSYIAGGGFWDYRPQHF
len: 15; abundance: many; d_gene: NA; v_gene: TRBV2; j_gene: TRBJ1-5; CDR3nt: TGTGCCAGCAGTGACGGGCAGGGGTTGGATCAGCCCCAGCATTTT; CDR3aa: CASSDGQGLDQPQHF
len: 19; abundance: NA; d_gene: TRBD2; v_gene: TRBV7-6; j_gene: TRBJ2-6; CDR3nt: TGTGCCAGCAGCTTAGTTGGAGCGGGAGGGCCTTATGGGGCCAACGTCCTGACTTTC; CDR3aa: CASSLVGAGGPYGANVLTF
len: 14; abundance: few; d_gene: TRBD2; v_gene: TRBV5-4; j_gene: TRBJ2-5; CDR3nt: TGTGCCAGCAGCTTTGGACTAGTCGGCGAGACCCAGTACTTC; CDR3aa: CASSFGLVGETQYF
len: 14; abundance: many; d_gene: TRBD1; v_gene: TRBV2; j_gene: TRBJ1-4; CDR3nt: TGTGCCAGCAGTGAATTGGGACAGGGTCAAAAACTGTTTTTT; CDR3aa: CASSELGQGQKLFF
len: 10; abundance: NA; d_gene: NA; v_gene: TRBV6-5; j_gene: TRBJ2-7; CDR3nt: TGTGCCAGCAGTTACGGTGAGCAGTACTTC; CDR3aa: CASSYGEQYF
len: 15; abundance: NA; d_gene: NA; v_gene: TRBV28; j_gene: TRBJ2-1; CDR3nt: TGTGCCAGCAGCCTACAGGGTGAGGGTTCCAATGAGCAGTTCTTC; CDR3aa: CASSLQGEGSNEQFF
len: 18; abundance: NA; d_gene: NA; v_gene: TRBV3-1; j_gene: TRBJ1-2; CDR3nt: TGTGCCAGCAGCCAAGTGGGCCAACAGGGAATGGGTAACTATGGCTACACCTTC; CDR3aa: CASSQVGQQGMGNYGYTF
len: 15; abundance: many; d_gene: TRBD1; v_gene: TRBV28; j_gene: TRBJ1-1; CDR3nt: TGTGCCAGCAGCAGACAGGGGGCCGGAGACACTGAAGCTTTCTTT; CDR3aa: CASSRQGAGDTEAFF
len: 13; abundance: many; d_gene: NA; v_gene: TRBV28; j_gene: TRBJ1-5; CDR3nt: TGTGCCAGCAGGGGAGACATGTATCAGCCCCAGCATTTT; CDR3aa: CASRGDMYQPQHF
len: 14; abundance: many; d_gene: NA; v_gene: TRBV11-2; j_gene: TRBJ2-4; CDR3nt: TGTGCCAGCAGCTTTCCCAGGGATGGAAACATTCAGTACTTC; CDR3aa: CASSFPRDGNIQYF
len: 15; abundance: many; d_gene: NA; v_gene: TRBV12-3/TRBV12-4; j_gene: TRBJ2-7; CDR3nt: TGTGCCAGCAGTTTAGATAGCGAGAGGGGCTACGAGCAGTACTTC; CDR3aa: CASSLDSERGYEQYF
len: 13; abundance: NA; d_gene: NA; v_gene: TRBV15; j_gene: TRBJ2-1; CDR3nt: TGTGCCACCAGCATTTTCGGACGCAATGAGCAGTTCTTC; CDR3aa: CATSIFGRNEQFF
len: 14; abundance: NA; d_gene: TRBD2; v_gene: TRBV19; j_gene: TRBJ2-7; CDR3nt: TGTGCCAGTAGTCGGGACTATCCACCCTACGAGCAGTACTTC; CDR3aa: CASSRDYPPYEQYF
len: 15; abundance: few; d_gene: TRBD1; v_gene: TRBV6-9; j_gene: TRBJ1-4; CDR3nt: TGTGCCAGCAGTTACTCCGGACAGGGGGCCGAAAAACTGTTTTTT; CDR3aa: CASSYSGQGAEKLFF
len: 13; abundance: many; d_gene: NA; v_gene: TRBV27; j_gene: TRBJ2-5; CDR3nt: TGTGCCAGCACCTCGAGGCTAGGGGAGACCCAGTACTTC; CDR3aa: CASTSRLGETQYF
len: 16; abundance: many; d_gene: NA; v_gene: TRBV20-1; j_gene: TRBJ2-7; CDR3nt: TGCAGTGCTAGAGATCGGCCCGGGCCCTACCACTACGAGCAGTACTTC; CDR3aa: CSARDRPGPYHYEQYF